The T cell receptor beta chain described here comes from a study of T cell changes during pregnancy in multiple sclerosis. CDR3 length: 11 residues. Germline V gene data show CDR1 as LGHNT and CDR2 as FRNRAP. V lost 1 base to trimming and J lost 12 bases, with 7 bases between them. Generated by immunoSEQ multiplex PCR, the TCRdb table keeps only in-frame clones and is missing some. The sample has 35,000 to 40,000 clones; 91% are singletons. The receptor was isolated from a female donor with multiple sclerosis, enrolled in a pregnancy study. This chain uses TRBV12-5 with TRBJ2-1; TRBD2 is a possible D gene (6 bases). The material was CD8+ T cells from peripheral blood mononuclear cells, obtained in the second trimester of pregnancy. The CDR3 is CASGLGGGQFF. Written as DNA, the CDR3 is TGTGCTAGTGGTTTGGGGGGAGGGCAGTTCTTC.